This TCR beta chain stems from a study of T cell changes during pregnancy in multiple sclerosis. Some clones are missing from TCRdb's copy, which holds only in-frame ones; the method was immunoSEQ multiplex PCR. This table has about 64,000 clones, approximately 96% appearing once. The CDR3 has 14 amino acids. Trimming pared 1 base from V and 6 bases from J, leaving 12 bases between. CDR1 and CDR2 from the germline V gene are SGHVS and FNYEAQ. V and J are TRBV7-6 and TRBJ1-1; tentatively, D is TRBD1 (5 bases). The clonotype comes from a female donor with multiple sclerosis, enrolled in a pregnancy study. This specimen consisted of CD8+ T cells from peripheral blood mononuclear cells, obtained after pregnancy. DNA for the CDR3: TGTGCCAGCAGCTTAGAAGGAGGGGAGGCTGAAGCTTTCTTT. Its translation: CASSLEGGEAEAFF.